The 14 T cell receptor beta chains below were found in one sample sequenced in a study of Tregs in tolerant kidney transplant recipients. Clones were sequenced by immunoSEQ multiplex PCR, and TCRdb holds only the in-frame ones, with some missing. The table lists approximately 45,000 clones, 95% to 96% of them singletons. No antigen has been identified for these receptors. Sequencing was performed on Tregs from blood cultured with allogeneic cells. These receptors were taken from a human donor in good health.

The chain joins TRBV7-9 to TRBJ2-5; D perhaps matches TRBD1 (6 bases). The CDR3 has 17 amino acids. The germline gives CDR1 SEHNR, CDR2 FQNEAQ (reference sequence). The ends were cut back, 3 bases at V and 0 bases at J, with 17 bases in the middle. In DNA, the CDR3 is TGTGCCAGCAGCTTCGCAGCATTTCGGGACAACCAAGAGACCCAGTACTTC. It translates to CASSFAAFRDNQETQYF.

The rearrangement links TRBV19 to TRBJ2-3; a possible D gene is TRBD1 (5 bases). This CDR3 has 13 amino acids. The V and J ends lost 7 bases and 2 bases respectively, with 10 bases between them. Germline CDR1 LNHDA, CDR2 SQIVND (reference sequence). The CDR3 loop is CASKNRYTDTQYF. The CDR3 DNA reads TGTGCCAGTAAAAACAGGTACACAGATACGCAGTATTTT.

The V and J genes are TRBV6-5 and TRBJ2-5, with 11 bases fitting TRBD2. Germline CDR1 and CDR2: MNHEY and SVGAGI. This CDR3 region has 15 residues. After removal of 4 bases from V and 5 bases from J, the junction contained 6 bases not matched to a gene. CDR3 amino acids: CASSLTSGTGETQYF. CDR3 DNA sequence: TGTGCCAGCAGTTTGACTAGCGGGACAGGGGAGACCCAGTACTTC.

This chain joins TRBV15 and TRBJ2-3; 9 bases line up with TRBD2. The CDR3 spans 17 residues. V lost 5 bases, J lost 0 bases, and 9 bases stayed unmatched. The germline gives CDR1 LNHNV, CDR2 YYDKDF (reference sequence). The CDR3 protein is CATSDGSTSGSTDTQYF. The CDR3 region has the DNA TGTGCCACCAGCGATGGGAGCACTAGCGGGAGCACAGATACGCAGTATTTT.

CDR3 DNA sequence: TGTGCCAGCTCACAGGGGGGGATCGAGCAGTACTTC. This sequence encodes CASSQGGIEQYF. The chain is built from TRBV18 and TRBJ2-7, with D possibly TRBD2 on 7 matching bases. CDR1 and CDR2 from the germline V gene are KGHSH and LQKENI. There are 12 residues in the CDR3. V dropped 4 bases and J dropped 6 bases, with 10 bases sitting between them.

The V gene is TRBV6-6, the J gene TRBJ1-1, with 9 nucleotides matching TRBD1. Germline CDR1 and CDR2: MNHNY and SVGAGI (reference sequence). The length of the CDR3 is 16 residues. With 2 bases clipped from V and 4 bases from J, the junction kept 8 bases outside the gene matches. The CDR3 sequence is CASSYAGTGTSTEAFF. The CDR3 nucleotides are TGTGCCAGCAGTTACGCCGGGACAGGGACTTCCACTGAAGCTTTCTTT.

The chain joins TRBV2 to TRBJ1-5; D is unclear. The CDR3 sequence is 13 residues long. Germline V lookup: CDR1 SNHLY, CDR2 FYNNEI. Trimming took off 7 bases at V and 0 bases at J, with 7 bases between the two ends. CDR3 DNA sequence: TGTGCCAGCATATCAGATAGCAATCAGCCCCAGCATTTT. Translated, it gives CASISDSNQPQHF.

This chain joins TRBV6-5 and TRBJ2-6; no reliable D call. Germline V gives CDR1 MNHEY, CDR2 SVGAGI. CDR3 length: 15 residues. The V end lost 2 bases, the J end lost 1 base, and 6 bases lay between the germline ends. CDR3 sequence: CASSYEESGANVLTF. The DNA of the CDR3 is TGTGCCAGCAGTTACGAAGAGTCTGGGGCCAACGTCCTGACTTTC.

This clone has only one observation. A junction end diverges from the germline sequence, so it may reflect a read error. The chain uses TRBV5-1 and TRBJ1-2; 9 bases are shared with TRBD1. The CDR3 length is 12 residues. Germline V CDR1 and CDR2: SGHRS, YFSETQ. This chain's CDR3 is CASRLDRGRYTF. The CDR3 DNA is TGCGCCAGCAGATTGGACAGGGGAAGGTACACCTTC.

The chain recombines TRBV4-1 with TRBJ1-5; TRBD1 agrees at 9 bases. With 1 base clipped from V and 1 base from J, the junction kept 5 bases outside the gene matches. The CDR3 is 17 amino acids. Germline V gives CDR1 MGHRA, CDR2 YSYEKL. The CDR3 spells CASSQGAQGASNQPQHF. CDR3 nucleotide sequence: TGCGCCAGCAGCCAAGGTGCACAGGGGGCAAGCAATCAGCCCCAGCATTTT.

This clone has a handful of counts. The CDR3 here is CAITPGGDRGGYTF. The CDR3 nucleotides read TGTGCCATCACCCCCGGCGGGGACAGGGGTGGCTACACCTTC. The chain combines TRBV10-3 with TRBJ1-2; 10 bases align to TRBD1. This CDR3 is built from 14 residues. The V gene's germline CDR1 is ENHRY and CDR2 SYGVKD. The V segment lost 7 bases and the J segment 7 bases; nucleotides outside the gene matches: 9.

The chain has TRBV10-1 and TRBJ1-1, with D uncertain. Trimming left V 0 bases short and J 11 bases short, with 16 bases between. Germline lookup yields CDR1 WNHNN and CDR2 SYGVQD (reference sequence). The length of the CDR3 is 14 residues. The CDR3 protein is CASSESFNLQGAFF. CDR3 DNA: TGCGCCAGCAGTGAGTCTTTCAACCTCCAAGGGGCTTTCTTT.

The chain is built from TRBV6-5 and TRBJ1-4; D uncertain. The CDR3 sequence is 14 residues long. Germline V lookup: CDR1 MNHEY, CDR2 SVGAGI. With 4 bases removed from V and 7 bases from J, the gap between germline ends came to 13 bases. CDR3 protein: CASSSGSAREKLFF. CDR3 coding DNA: TGTGCCAGCAGTTCAGGCAGCGCTCGTGAAAAACTGTTTTTT.

The CDR3 is CASGLGGNYNEQFF. The CDR3 nucleotides read TGTGCTAGTGGTTTGGGGGGGAACTACAATGAGCAGTTCTTC. The gene calls are TRBV12-5 and TRBJ2-1; the D gene could be TRBD1 or TRBD2 (5 bases each). V lost 1 base, J lost 3 bases, and 7 bases lay in between. Per the germline V gene, CDR1 is LGHNT and CDR2 is FRNRAP. The CDR3 is 14 amino acids.